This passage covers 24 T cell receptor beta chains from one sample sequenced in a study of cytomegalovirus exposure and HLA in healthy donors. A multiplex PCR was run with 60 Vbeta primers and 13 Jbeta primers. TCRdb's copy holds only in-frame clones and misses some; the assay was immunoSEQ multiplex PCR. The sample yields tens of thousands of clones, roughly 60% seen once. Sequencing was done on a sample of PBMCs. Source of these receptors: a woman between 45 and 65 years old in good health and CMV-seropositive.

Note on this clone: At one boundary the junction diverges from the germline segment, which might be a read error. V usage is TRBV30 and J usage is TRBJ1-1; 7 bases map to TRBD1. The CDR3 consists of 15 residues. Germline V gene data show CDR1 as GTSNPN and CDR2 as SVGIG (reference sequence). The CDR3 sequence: CAWTNIYRGNTEAFF. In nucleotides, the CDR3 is TGCGCGTGGACCAATATTTACAGGGGGAACACTGAAGCTTTCTTT.

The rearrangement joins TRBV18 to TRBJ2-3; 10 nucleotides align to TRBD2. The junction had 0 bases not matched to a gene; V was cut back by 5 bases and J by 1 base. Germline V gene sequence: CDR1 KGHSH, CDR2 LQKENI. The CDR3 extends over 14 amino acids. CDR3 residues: CASSGTSGTDTQYF. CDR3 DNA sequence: TGTGCCAGCTCAGGGACTAGCGGCACAGATACGCAGTATTTT. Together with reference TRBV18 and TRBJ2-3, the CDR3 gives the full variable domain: NAGVMQNPRHLVRRRGQEARLRCSPMKGHSHVYWYRQLPEEGLKFMVYLQKENIIDESGMPKERFSAEFPKEGPSILRIQQVVRGDSAAYFCASSGTSGTDTQYFGPGTRLTVL.

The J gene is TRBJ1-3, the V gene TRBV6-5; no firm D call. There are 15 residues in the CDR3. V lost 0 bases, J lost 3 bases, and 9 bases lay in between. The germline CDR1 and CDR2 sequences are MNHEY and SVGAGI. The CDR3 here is CASSYSRLDGNTIYF. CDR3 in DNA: TGTGCCAGCAGTTACTCACGGCTAGATGGAAACACCATATATTTT.

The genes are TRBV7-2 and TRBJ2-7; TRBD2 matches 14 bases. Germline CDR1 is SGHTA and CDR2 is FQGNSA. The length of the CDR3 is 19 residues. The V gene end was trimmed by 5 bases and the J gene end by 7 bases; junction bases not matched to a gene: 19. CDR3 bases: TGTGCCAGCAGCGAGGGACTAGCGGGGGACTCTCTACGGGGGATAGAGCAGTACTTC. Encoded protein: CASSEGLAGDSLRGIEQYF.

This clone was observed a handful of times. The CDR3 protein is CASSVAGRGGQDTQYF. Written as DNA, the CDR3 is TGTGCCAGCAGCGTAGCAGGGCGGGGGGGCCAAGATACGCAGTATTTT. The chain combines TRBV9 with TRBJ2-3; 9 nucleotides agree with TRBD2. The germline V gene has CDR1 SGDLS and CDR2 YYNGEE. There are 16 residues in the CDR3. J gave up 5 bases and V 0 bases, and 7 bases lay outside the gene matches.

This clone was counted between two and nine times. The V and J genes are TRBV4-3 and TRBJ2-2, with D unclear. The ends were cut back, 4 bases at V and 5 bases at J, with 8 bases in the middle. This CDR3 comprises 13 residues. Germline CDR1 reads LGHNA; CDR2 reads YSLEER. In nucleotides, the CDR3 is TGCGCCAGCAGCCGGGTCGGGACCGGGGAGCTGTTTTTT. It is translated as CASSRVGTGELFF.

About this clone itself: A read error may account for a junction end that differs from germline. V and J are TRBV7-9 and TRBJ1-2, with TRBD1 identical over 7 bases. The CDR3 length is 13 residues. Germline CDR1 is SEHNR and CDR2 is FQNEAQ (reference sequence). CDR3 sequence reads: CSSRRTGDYGYTF. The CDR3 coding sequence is TGTTCCAGCAGAAGAACAGGGGACTATGGCTACACCTTC.

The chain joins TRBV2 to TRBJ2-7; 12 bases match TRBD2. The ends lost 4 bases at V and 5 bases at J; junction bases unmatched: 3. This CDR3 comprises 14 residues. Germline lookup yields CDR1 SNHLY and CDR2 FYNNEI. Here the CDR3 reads CASSGTSGVNEQYF. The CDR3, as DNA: TGTGCCAGCAGTGGGACTAGCGGGGTCAACGAGCAGTACTTC.

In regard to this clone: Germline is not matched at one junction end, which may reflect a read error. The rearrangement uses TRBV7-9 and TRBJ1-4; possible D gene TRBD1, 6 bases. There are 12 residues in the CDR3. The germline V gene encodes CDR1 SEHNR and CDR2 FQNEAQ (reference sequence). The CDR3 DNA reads TGTTCCAGCAGCCCACAGGGTGAAAAACTGTTTTTT. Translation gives CSSSPQGEKLFF. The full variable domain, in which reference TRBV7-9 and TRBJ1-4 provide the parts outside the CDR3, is DTGVSQNPRHKITKRGQNVTFRCDPISEHNRLYWYRQTLGQGPEFLTYFQNEAQLEKSRLLSDRFSAERPKGSFSTLEIQRTEQGDSAMYLCSSSPQGEKLFFGSGTQLSVL.

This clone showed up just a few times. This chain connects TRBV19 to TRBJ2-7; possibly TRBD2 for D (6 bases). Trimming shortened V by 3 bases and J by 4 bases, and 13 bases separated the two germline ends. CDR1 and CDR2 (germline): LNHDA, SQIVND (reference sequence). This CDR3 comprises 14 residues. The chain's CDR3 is CASSINTGGYEQYF. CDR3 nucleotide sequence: TGTGCCAGTAGTATTAACACAGGAGGGTACGAGCAGTACTTC.

The CDR3 DNA follows: TGTGCCAGCAGGCTAGAGGGAGTCTACAATGAGCAGTTCTTC. Amino acids: CASRLEGVYNEQFF. The chain employs TRBV28 and TRBJ2-1, with a possible D match to TRBD2 (5 bases). Germline V CDR1 and CDR2: MDHEN, SYDVKM. This CDR3 spans 14 amino acids. Trimming removed 6 bases from V and 3 bases from J, with 12 bases in between. Full variable domain (rest looked up from reference TRBV28 and TRBJ2-1): DVKVTQSSRYLVKRTGEKVFLECVQDMDHENMFWYRQDPGLGLRLIYFSYDVKMKEKGDIPEGYSVSREKKERFSLILESASTNQTSMYLCASRLEGVYNEQFFGPGTRLTVL.

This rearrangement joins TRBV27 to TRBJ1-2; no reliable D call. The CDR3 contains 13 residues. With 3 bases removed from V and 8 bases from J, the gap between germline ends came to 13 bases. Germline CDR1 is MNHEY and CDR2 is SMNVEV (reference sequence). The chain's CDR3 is CASSLSSLRGYTF. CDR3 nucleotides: TGTGCCAGCAGTTTGAGTAGCCTGAGGGGCTACACCTTC.

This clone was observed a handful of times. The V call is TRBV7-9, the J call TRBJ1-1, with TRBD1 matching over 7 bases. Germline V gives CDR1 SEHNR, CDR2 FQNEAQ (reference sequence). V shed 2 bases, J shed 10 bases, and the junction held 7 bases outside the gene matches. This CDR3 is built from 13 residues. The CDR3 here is CASSLSQGDVAFF. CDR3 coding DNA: TGTGCCAGCAGCTTAAGCCAGGGGGACGTAGCTTTCTTT.

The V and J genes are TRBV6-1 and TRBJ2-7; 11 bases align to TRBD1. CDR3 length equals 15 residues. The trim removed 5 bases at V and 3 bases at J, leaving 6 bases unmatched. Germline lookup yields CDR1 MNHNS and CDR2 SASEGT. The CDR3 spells CASSRPGQGDYEQYF. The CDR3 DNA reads TGTGCCAGCAGTAGGCCGGGACAGGGGGACTACGAGCAGTACTTC.

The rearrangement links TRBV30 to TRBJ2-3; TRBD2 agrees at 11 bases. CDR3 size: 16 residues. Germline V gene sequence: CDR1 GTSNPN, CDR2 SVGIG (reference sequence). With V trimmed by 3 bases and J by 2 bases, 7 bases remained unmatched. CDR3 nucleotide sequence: TGTGCCTGGAGCGCAGGACTAGCGGGCCTCACAGATACGCAGTATTTT. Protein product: CAWSAGLAGLTDTQYF.

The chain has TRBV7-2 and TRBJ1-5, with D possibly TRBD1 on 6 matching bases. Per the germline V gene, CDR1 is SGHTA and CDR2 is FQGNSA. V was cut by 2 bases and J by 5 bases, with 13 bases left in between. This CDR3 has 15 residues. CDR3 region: CASSLQGLAHQPQHF. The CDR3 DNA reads TGTGCCAGCAGCTTACAGGGGTTAGCGCATCAGCCCCAGCATTTT.

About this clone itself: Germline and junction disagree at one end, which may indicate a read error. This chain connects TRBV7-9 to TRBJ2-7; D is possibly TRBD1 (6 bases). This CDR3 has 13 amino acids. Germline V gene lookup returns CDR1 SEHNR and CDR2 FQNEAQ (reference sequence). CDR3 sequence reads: CASSLGTVLHLDF. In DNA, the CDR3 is TGTGCCAGCAGCTTAGGGACAGTGCTTCACTTGGACTTC.

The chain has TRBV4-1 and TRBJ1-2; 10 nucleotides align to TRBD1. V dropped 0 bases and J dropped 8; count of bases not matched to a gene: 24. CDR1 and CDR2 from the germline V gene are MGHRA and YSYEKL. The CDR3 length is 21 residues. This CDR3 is CASSQESIQDYSDRGLVGYTF. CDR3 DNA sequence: TGCGCCAGCAGCCAAGAGTCAATACAGGATTACTCGGACAGGGGGTTAGTGGGCTACACCTTC.

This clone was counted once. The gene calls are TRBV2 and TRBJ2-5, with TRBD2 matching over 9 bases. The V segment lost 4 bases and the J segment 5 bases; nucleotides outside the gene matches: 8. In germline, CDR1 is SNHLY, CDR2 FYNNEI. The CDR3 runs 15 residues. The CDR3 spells CASSASSGVGETQYF. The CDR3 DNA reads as TGTGCCAGCAGTGCATCTAGCGGGGTAGGGGAGACCCAGTACTTC.

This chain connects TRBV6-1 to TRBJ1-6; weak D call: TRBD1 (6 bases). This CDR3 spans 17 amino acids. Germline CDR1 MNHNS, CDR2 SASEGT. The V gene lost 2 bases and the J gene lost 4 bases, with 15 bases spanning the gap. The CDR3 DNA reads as TGTGCCAGCAGTGAAATACAGGGAAGCGGATATAATTCACCCCTCCACTTT. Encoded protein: CASSEIQGSGYNSPLHF.

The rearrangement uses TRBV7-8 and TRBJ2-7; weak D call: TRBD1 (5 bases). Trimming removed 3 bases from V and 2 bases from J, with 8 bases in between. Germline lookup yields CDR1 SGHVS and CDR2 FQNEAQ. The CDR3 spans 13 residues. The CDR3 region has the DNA TGTGCCAGCAGCTTTGACAGTCCCTACGAGCAGTACTTC. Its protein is CASSFDSPYEQYF. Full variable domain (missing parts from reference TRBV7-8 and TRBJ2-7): GAGVSQSPRYKVAKRGQDVALRCDPISGHVSLFWYQQALGQGPEFLTYFQNEAQLDKSGLPSDRFFAERPEGSVSTLKIQRTQQEDSAVYLCASSFDSPYEQYFGPGTRLTVT.

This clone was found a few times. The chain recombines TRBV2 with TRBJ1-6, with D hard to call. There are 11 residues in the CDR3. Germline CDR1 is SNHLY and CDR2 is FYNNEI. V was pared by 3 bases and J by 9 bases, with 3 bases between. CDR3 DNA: TGTGCCAGCAGTGACTCTTCACCCCTCCACTTT. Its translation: CASSDSSPLHF. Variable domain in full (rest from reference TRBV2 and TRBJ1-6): EPEVTQTPSHQVTQMGQEVILRCVPISNHLYFYWYRQILGQKVEFLVSFYNNEISEKSEIFDDQFSVERPDGSNFTLKIRSTKLEDSAMYFCASSDSSPLHFGNGTRLTVT.

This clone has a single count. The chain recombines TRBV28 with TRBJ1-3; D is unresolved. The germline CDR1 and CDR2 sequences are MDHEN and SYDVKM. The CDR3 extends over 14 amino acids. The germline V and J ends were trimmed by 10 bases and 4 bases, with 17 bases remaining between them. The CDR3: CATIRGGAGNTIYF. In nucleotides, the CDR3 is TGTGCCACCATTCGAGGCGGTGCGGGAAACACCATATATTTT. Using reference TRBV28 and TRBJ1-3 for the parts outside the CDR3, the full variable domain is DVKVTQSSRYLVKRTGEKVFLECVQDMDHENMFWYRQDPGLGLRLIYFSYDVKMKEKGDIPEGYSVSREKKERFSLILESASTNQTSMYLCATIRGGAGNTIYFGEGSWLTVV.

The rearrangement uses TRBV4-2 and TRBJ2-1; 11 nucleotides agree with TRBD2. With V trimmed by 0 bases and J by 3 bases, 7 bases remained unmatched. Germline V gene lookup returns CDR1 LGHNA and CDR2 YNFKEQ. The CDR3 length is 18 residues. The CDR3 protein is CASSQDGRLAGFYNEQFF. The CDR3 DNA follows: TGTGCCAGCAGCCAAGATGGCAGACTAGCGGGGTTCTACAATGAGCAGTTCTTC.